This T cell receptor beta chain stems from a study of Ad26.COV2.S vaccination and SARS-CoV-2 variants. Using immunoSEQ multiplex PCR, the repertoire was profiled, and TCRdb retains in-frame clones only, with some absent. The sample yields 380,000 or so clones, more than 85% seen once. The treatment denotes: over 15 received Ad26.COV2.S at low or high dose, single or two shots; 5 received placebo; per-sample allocation not given. Vaccine and placebo recipients were sampled on day 63 after the first injection. Trimming pared 2 bases from V and 1 base from J, leaving 9 bases between. The CDR3 totals 14 residues. Germline assignment: CDR1 MGHRA and CDR2 YSYEKL.

The rearrangement links TRBV4-1 to TRBJ2-7; D is perhaps TRBD1 (6 bases). The sample was peripheral blood, taken in a trial of Ad26.COV2.S vaccine versus placebo. This sequence was found in a person aged 18-65 years who received the Ad26.COV2.S COVID-19 vaccine or a placebo. CDR3 in amino acids: CASSQNRVSYEQYF. CDR3 bases: TGCGCCAGCAGCCAAAACAGGGTTTCCTACGAGCAGTACTTC.